Each of the 20 T cell receptor beta chains below was sequenced from the same sample in a study of shared clonotypes between healthy human individuals. The assay was immunoSEQ multiplex PCR, and TCRdb's table has in-frame clones only and misses some. The table records 2 million to 2.5 million clones, around 95% of them present only once. The sequenced sample was naive CD4+ T cells sorted from blood. Sample subset: CD45RA+ positively selected. The receptors shown here come from a man between 18 and 35 years old in good health.

The chain combines TRBV2 with TRBJ1-5, with D hard to call. This CDR3 is built from 13 residues. The V end was cut by 5 bases, the J end by 7 bases, with 12 bases between. From germline, CDR1 is SNHLY and CDR2 FYNNEI. The chain's CDR3 is CASSFSMGQPQHF. The CDR3 coding sequence is TGTGCCAGCAGTTTCTCCATGGGCCAGCCCCAGCATTTT.

This chain connects TRBV27 to TRBJ1-6; 8 bases agree with TRBD1. Germline V CDR1 and CDR2: MNHEY, SMNVEV (reference sequence). Trimming removed 1 base from V and 7 bases from J; junction bases left unmatched: 12. The CDR3 length is 18 residues. The CDR3 DNA reads TGTGCCAGCAGTTTATATCGAGGGGGGACAGGTTCCAATTCACCCCTCCACTTT. It encodes CASSLYRGGTGSNSPLHF.

The chain couples TRBV4-3 to TRBJ2-7; D unclear. The V gene's germline CDR1 is LGHNA and CDR2 YSLEER. The CDR3 covers 16 residues. The ends were cut back, 0 bases at V and 2 bases at J, with 14 bases in the middle. CDR3 sequence reads: CASSQEGKGITYEQYF. In DNA, the CDR3 is TGCGCCAGCAGCCAAGAGGGGAAGGGTATCACCTACGAGCAGTACTTC.

The V and J genes are TRBV10-3 and TRBJ1-5; D is ambiguous. V was clipped by 8 bases and J by 5 bases, with 13 bases between them. Germline CDR1 and CDR2: ENHRY and SYGVKD. This CDR3 contains 13 residues. The CDR3 spells CAIRKGLDQPQHF. CDR3 nucleotide sequence: TGTGCCATCCGTAAGGGATTAGATCAGCCCCAGCATTTT.

Note on this clone: This sample also contains other DNA sequences that code for the same CDR3. The chain is built from TRBV4-3 and TRBJ2-6; D is perhaps TRBD2 (6 bases). From germline, CDR1 is LGHNA and CDR2 YSLEER. The CDR3 loop spans 17 amino acids. The V gene lost 0 bases and the J gene lost 1 base, with 10 bases spanning the gap. CDR3 sequence reads: CASSQESGASGANVLTF. In DNA, the CDR3 is TGCGCCAGCAGCCAAGAGTCGGGAGCTTCTGGGGCCAACGTCCTGACTTTC.

V usage is TRBV6-5 and J usage is TRBJ2-7, with D possibly being TRBD2 (6 bases). Trimming shortened V by 7 bases and J by 1 base, and 17 bases separated the two germline ends. The CDR3 is 15 amino acids. Germline assignment: CDR1 MNHEY and CDR2 SVGAGI. CDR3 coding DNA: TGTGCCAGCACCGAAAACGCGGGACCTTCCTACGAGCAGTACTTC. This gives the protein CASTENAGPSYEQYF.

This chain connects TRBV30 to TRBJ2-1; unclear D gene. The CDR3 loop spans 15 amino acids. V was shortened by 0 bases and J by 9 bases, with 18 bases between the two germline ends. The germline gives CDR1 GTSNPN, CDR2 SVGIG (reference sequence). The CDR3 region is CAWSVSFTVLGEQFF. CDR3 sequence (DNA): TGTGCCTGGAGTGTCTCTTTTACAGTCCTCGGTGAGCAGTTCTTC.

V gene TRBV6-1 combines with J gene TRBJ2-2, with no clear D. The CDR3 has 14 amino acids. V shed 4 bases and J shed 7 bases, with 13 bases lying between them. Germline CDR1 MNHNS, CDR2 SASEGT. CDR3 sequence (DNA): TGTGCCAGCAGTGCCTCGGTATTTGGCGGGGAGCTGTTTTTT. Translating gives CASSASVFGGELFF.

This clone appeared a single time. The chain is built from TRBV27 and TRBJ2-7; D is uncertain. The CDR3 has 15 amino acids. CDR1 and CDR2 (germline): MNHEY, SMNVEV (reference sequence). V was cut by 3 bases and J by 2 bases, with 14 bases left in between. The DNA for the CDR3 is TGTGCCAGCAGTTTGAGCAACGGAGCAGCCTACGAGCAGTACTTC. It encodes CASSLSNGAAYEQYF.

The chain links TRBV28 to TRBJ2-6; 9 bases are a match to TRBD1. After removal of 2 bases from V and 3 bases from J, the junction contained 5 bases not matched to a gene. The CDR3 spans 17 residues. Germline assignment: CDR1 MDHEN and CDR2 SYDVKM. The CDR3, as DNA: TGTGCCAGCAGTTTAAGGACAGGGGATAGTGGGGCCAACGTCCTGACTTTC. This codes for CASSLRTGDSGANVLTF.

The chain employs TRBV27 and TRBJ1-1; no firm D call. The germline CDR1 and CDR2 sequences are MNHEY and SMNVEV (reference sequence). The CDR3 is 16 amino acids. V lost 6 bases, J lost 5 bases, and 22 bases lay in between. CDR3 nucleotides: TGTGCCAGCAGAATGCGGGGTCAGAGGGTGGGAACTGAAGCTTTCTTT. Translated: CASRMRGQRVGTEAFF.

The chain uses TRBV12-5 and TRBJ2-7, with no clear D. In germline, CDR1 is LGHNT, CDR2 FRNRAP. This CDR3 contains 13 residues. Trimming left V 1 base short and J 5 bases short, with 9 bases between. DNA for the CDR3: TGTGCTAGTGGTTTGGCCGCCAGCCACGAGCAGTACTTC. It yields the protein CASGLAASHEQYF.

The chain joins TRBV4-1 to TRBJ1-2; 10 nucleotides match TRBD1. The CDR3 has 20 residues. With 4 bases clipped from V and 5 bases from J, the junction kept 22 bases outside the gene matches. The germline gives CDR1 MGHRA, CDR2 YSYEKL. As DNA, the CDR3 is TGCGCCAGCAGCCGAAAACCCCGGACAGGGGGTCCTCCCAACCTTTATGGCTACACCTTC. Encoded protein: CASSRKPRTGGPPNLYGYTF.

The chain employs TRBV18 and TRBJ1-6; possible D gene TRBD1, 5 bases. CDR3 length: 14 residues. CDR1 is KGHSH, CDR2 LQKENI, per germline. Trimming pared 3 bases from V and 10 bases from J, leaving 13 bases between. CDR3: CASSPWGRDSPLHF. As DNA, the CDR3 is TGTGCCAGCTCACCCTGGGGGAGGGACTCACCCCTCCACTTT.

In DNA, the CDR3 is TGTGCCAGCAGCCGAAGGGCTAGTAGCGAGCAGTTCTTC. Translated: CASSRRASSEQFF. The chain carries TRBV11-2 and TRBJ2-1; D ambiguous. V was trimmed by 5 bases and J by 10 bases, leaving 15 bases between them. The CDR3 sequence is 13 residues long. Germline V gives CDR1 SGHAT, CDR2 FQNNGV. Variable domain in full (rest from reference TRBV11-2 and TRBJ2-1): EAGVAQSPRYKIIEKRQSVAFWCNPISGHATLYWYQQILGQGPKLLIQFQNNGVVDDSQLPKDRFSAERLKGVDSTLKIQPAKLEDSAVYLCASSRRASSEQFFGPGTRLTVL.

Turning to this clone: Other nucleotide sequences from this sample produce the same CDR3. The V and J genes are TRBV29-1 and TRBJ1-4, with D possibly TRBD1 on 5 matching bases. CDR3 size: 12 residues. Germline CDR1 SQVTM, CDR2 ANQGSEA. The V end lost 3 bases, the J end lost 7 bases, and 9 bases lay between the germline ends. CDR3 DNA: TGCAGCGTTGAGGGGGAAGGTGAAAAACTGTTTTTT. Protein: CSVEGEGEKLFF.

The gene calls are TRBV27 and TRBJ2-7, with TRBD2 matching over 8 bases. CDR1 and CDR2 from the germline V gene are MNHEY and SMNVEV (reference sequence). The CDR3 sequence is 16 residues long. Trimming at V came to 5 bases and at J to 6 bases, leaving 15 bases not matched to a gene. The CDR3 nucleotides read TGTGCCAGCAGTCCACGATGGGGCGGGGGGACCCTCGAGCAGTACTTC. Amino acids: CASSPRWGGGTLEQYF.

The chain employs TRBV5-3 and TRBJ2-3, with unresolved D. TRBV5-3 is identified as an open reading frame with a role that is uncertain. This CDR3 is 12 amino acids long. V was pared by 2 bases and J by 4 bases, with 5 bases between. CDR3 in amino acids: CARSLRPDTQYF. The DNA for the CDR3 is TGTGCCAGAAGCTTAAGGCCAGATACGCAGTATTTT.

This chain uses TRBV5-4 with TRBJ1-2; D is unclear. There are 13 residues in the CDR3. The germline V gene has CDR1 SGHNT and CDR2 YYREEE (reference sequence). Trimming took 2 bases from V and 4 from J, leaving 9 bases between them. The CDR3 is CASSFFEGYGYTF. Here the CDR3 DNA reads TGTGCCAGCAGCTTCTTCGAGGGCTATGGCTACACCTTC.

This chain links TRBV10-3 with TRBJ1-1, with a possible D match to TRBD1 (5 bases). The germline CDR1 and CDR2 sequences are ENHRY and SYGVKD. This CDR3 comprises 14 residues. Trimming left V 5 bases short and J 1 base short, with 11 bases between. As DNA, the CDR3 is TGTGCCATCAGTCAGGGACGGGAGAACACTGAAGCTTTCTTT. Its protein is CAISQGRENTEAFF.